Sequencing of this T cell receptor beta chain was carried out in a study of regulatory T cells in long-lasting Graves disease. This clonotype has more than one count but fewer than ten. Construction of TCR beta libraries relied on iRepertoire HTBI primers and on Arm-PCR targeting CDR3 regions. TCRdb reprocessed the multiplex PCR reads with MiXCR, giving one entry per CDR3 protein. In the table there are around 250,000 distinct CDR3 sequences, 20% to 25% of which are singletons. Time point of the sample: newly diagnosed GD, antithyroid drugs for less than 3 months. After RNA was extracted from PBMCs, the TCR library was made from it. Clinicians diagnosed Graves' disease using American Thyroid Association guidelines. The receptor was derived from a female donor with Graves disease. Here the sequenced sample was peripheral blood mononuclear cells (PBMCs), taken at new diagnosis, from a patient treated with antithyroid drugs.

The chain's CDR3 is CASSPQGLLVEPQHF. The DNA for the CDR3 is TGTGCCAGTAGTCCGCAGGGGCTCCTCGTTGAGCCCCAGCATTTT. The chain has TRBV19 and TRBJ1-5, with a tentative D call TRBD1 (6 bases). Between the trimmed V and J ends, which lost 5 bases and 8 bases, there was a span of 19 bases. This CDR3 region has 15 residues. Germline CDR1 and CDR2: LNHDA and SQIVND (reference sequence). Complete variable domain (other parts from reference TRBV19 and TRBJ1-5): DGGITQSPKYLFRKEGQNVTLSCEQNLNHDAMYWYRQDPGQGLRLIYYSQIVNDFQKGDIAEGYSVSREKKESFPLTVTSAQKNPTAFYLCASSPQGLLVEPQHFGDGTRLSIL.